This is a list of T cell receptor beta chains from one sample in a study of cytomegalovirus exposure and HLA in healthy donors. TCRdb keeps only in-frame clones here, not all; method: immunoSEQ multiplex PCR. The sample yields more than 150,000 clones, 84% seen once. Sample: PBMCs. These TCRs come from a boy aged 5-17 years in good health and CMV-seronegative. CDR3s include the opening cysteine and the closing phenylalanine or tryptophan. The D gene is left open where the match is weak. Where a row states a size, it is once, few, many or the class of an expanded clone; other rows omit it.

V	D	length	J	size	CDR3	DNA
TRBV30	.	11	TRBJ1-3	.	CAWAQGNTIYF	TGTGCCTGGGCACAAGGAAACACCATATATTTT
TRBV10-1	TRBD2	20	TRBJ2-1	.	CASSTSHHGGGVVSYNEQFF	TGCGCCAGCAGCACGAGCCACCATGGGGGGGGAGTAGTATCCTACAATGAGCAGTTCTTC
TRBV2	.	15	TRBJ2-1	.	CASKNRSGSYNEQFF	TGTGCCAGCAAGAACAGGAGTGGCTCCTACAATGAGCAGTTCTTC
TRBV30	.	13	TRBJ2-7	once	CAWRGASSYEQYF	TGTGCCTGGAGGGGGGCGAGCTCCTACGAGCAGTACTTC
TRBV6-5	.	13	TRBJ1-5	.	CASMEALNQPQHF	TGTGCCAGCATGGAGGCCTTGAATCAGCCCCAGCATTTT
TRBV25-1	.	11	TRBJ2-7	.	CASTTPGEQYF	TGTGCCAGCACCACACCGGGGGAGCAGTACTTC
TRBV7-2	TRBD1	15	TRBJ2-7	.	CASSSQGVLFYEQYF	TGTGCCAGCAGCTCACAGGGGGTGCTCTTCTACGAGCAGTACTTC
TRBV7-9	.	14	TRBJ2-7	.	CASSPGQSSYEQYF	TGTGCCAGCAGCCCGGGACAAAGCTCCTACGAGCAGTACTTC
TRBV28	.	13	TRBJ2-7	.	CASSLRGSYEQYF	TGTGCCAGCAGTTTAAGGGGTTCCTACGAGCAGTACTTC
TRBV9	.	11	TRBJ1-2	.	CASSGQRDYTF	TGTGCCAGCAGCGGACAGCGCGACTACACCTTC
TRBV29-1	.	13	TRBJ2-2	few	CSVDRGNTGELFF	TGCAGCGTTGACAGGGGGAACACCGGGGAGCTGTTTTTT
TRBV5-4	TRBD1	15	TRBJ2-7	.	CASMGRQGANYEQYF	TGTGCCAGCATGGGACGGCAGGGGGCGAACTACGAGCAGTACTTC
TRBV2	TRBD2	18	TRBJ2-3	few	CASSDILTGTSVTDTQYF	TGTGCCAGCAGTGACATACTGACCGGGACTAGCGTTACAGATACGCAGTATTTT
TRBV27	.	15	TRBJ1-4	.	CASSEAAETNEKLFF	TGTGCCAGCAGCGAAGCGGCAGAGACTAATGAAAAACTGTTTTTT
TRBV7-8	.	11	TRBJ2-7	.	CASSYNYEQYF	TGTGCCAGCAGCTACAACTACGAGCAGTACTTC
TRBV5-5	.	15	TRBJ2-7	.	CASSGGTASSYEQYF	TGTGCCAGCAGCGGAGGGACAGCAAGCTCCTACGAGCAGTACTTC
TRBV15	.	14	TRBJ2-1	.	CATSEAGGDNEQFF	TGTGCCACCAGCGAGGCTGGAGGGGACAATGAGCAGTTCTTC
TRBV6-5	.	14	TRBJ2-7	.	CASSAPGLPVRQYF	TGTGCCAGCAGTGCACCGGGACTCCCTGTACGGCAGTACTTC
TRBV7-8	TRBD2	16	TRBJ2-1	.	CASSLGRGGRTDEQFF	TGTGCCAGCAGCTTAGGTCGGGGGGGCAGAACGGATGAGCAGTTCTTC
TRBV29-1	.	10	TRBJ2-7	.	CRVHPNEQYF	TGCAGAGTACATCCGAACGAGCAGTACTTC
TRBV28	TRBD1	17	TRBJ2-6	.	CASNPGTGSSGANVLTF	TGTGCCAGCAATCCCGGGACAGGTAGCTCTGGGGCCAACGTCCTGACTTTC
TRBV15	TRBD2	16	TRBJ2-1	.	CATSRDPASGGIEQFF	TGTGCCACCAGCAGAGATCCGGCTAGCGGGGGGATTGAGCAGTTCTTC
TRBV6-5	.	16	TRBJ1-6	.	CASSYIGAGVDSPLHF	TGTGCCAGCAGTTACATAGGGGCAGGGGTGGATTCACCCCTCCACTTT
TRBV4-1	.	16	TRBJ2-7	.	CASSQEEGAGAHEQYF	TGCGCCAGCAGCCAAGAGGAGGGGGCAGGGGCCCACGAGCAGTACTTC
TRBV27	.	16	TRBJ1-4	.	CASSLRGARTNEKLFF	TGTGCCAGCAGTTTACGGGGGGCACGAACTAATGAAAAACTGTTTTTT
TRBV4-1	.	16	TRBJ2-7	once	CASSQDGTGFFNEQYF	TGCGCCAGCAGCCAAGATGGAACAGGGTTCTTCAACGAGCAGTACTTC
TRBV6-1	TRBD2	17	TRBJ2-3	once	CASSVISGKTSTDTQYF	TGTGCCAGCAGTGTAATTAGCGGGAAAACTAGCACAGATACGCAGTATTTT
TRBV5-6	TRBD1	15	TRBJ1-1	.	CASSYWTGMNTEAFF	TGTGCCAGCAGCTACTGGACAGGGATGAACACTGAAGCTTTCTTT
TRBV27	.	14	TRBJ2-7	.	CASSFRGRTDEQYF	TGTGCCAGCAGTTTCAGAGGGCGAACTGACGAGCAGTACTTC
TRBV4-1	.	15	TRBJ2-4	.	CASSAFLVAKNIQYF	TGCGCCAGCAGCGCCTTCTTAGTAGCCAAAAACATTCAGTACTTC
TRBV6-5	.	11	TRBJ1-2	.	CASSSGYGYTF	TGTGCCAGCAGTTCGGGCTATGGCTACACCTTC
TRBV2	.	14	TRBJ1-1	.	CASSERVGNTEAFF	TGTGCCAGCAGTGAGAGGGTGGGGAACACTGAAGCTTTCTTT
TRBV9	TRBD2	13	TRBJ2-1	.	CASSGTRINEQFF	TGTGCCAGCAGCGGGACTAGGATCAATGAGCAGTTCTTC
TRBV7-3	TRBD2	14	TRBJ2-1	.	CASSQVRGGNEQFF	TGTGCCAGCAGCCAAGTGCGGGGGGGCAATGAGCAGTTCTTC
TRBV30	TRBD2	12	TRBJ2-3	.	CAWSSGSDTQYF	TGTGCCTGGTCTAGCGGCTCAGATACGCAGTATTTT
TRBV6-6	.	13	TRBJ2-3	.	CASSSPSVDTQYF	TGTGCCAGCAGTTCCCCTAGCGTGGATACGCAGTATTTT